This entry lists 4 T cell receptor beta chains sequenced from one sample in a study of tumor and adjacent non-tumor tissue in lung cancer. No cell sorting was done before RNA was extracted from the tissue. More than 3 cm separated this lung sample from the edge of the tumor. The library came from three nested PCR rounds adapted from ARM-PCR protocols. TCRdb re-analysed the multiplex PCR reads in MiXCR, keeping a single row per CDR3 protein. The table has about 86,000 distinct CDR3 sequences, around 80% seen once. Sequenced material: distant non-tumor lung tissue. These receptors came from a woman aged 45 to 65 with non-small cell lung cancer.

V gene TRBV11-2 combines with J gene TRBJ2-4, with D perhaps given as TRBD1 or TRBD2 (6 bases each). Trimming removed 6 bases at V and 12 bases at J, with 24 bases between. The V gene's germline CDR1 is SGHAT and CDR2 FQNNGV. The CDR3 length is 15 residues. CDR3 nucleotides: TGTGCCAGCAGTTTCCCTAGCGCAATTGGGGACAATCAGTACTTC. Residues: CASSFPSAIGDNQYF.

This clonotype was observed a single time. The conserved closing phenylalanine or tryptophan is absent in this CDR3, likely reflecting a read error. The gene calls are TRBV12-3 or TRBV12-4 and TRBJ2-2; 10 bases match TRBD2. V lost 7 bases and J lost 2; bases outside the gene matches: 4. CDR3 length equals 15 residues. DNA of the CDR3: TGTGCCAGCAATTGGACTAGCGGAAACACCGGGGAGCTGTTTCTT. Amino acid sequence: CASNWTSGNTGELFL.

There are many counts of this clonotype. The CDR3 region has the DNA TGCGCCAGCAGTCACTTAACTAGCGGGGCCGGGAATGAGCAGTTCTTC. Encoded protein: CASSHLTSGAGNEQFF. This chain joins TRBV5-1 and TRBJ2-1, with 10 bases matching TRBD2. This CDR3 has 16 residues. Germline V gene lookup returns CDR1 SGHRS and CDR2 YFSETQ. Trimming removed 5 bases from V and 7 bases from J; junction bases left unmatched: 12.

For this clonotype: Possible read error: a much larger clone is one base away. The chain carries TRBV7-9 and TRBJ1-4, with no clear D. CDR1 is SEHNR, CDR2 FQNEAQ, per germline (reference sequence). With 7 bases removed from V and 0 bases from J, the gap between germline ends came to 15 bases. The CDR3 extends over 16 amino acids. The CDR3 is CASNLRLASTNEKLFF. The DNA for the CDR3 is TGTGCCAGCAACTTGCGGTTAGCCTCAACTAATGAAAAACTGTTTTTT.